These 25 T cell receptor beta chains came from one sample sequenced in a study of identical twins. TCRdb re-analysed the 5' RACE reads in MiXCR, keeping a single row per CDR3 protein. This repertoire shows about 480,000 distinct CDR3 sequences, 12% to 15% found once; its top ten account for about 0.53%. These data also featured in a second study, about yellow fever vaccine responses in identical twins.

The specimen was CD4+ T cells sorted from blood. Source of these receptors: a woman in her late teens or twenties in good health.

This chain connects TRBV29-1 to TRBJ2-5; D is perhaps TRBD2 (6 bases). The CDR3 covers 13 residues. V was clipped by 7 bases and J by 2 bases, with 14 bases between them. Germline loops: CDR1 SQVTM, CDR2 ANQGSEA. CDR3 bases: TGCAGCGCCTTATCCCGGGAGCAAGAGACCCAGTACTTC. It specifies CSALSREQETQYF.

This clonotype was seen at least ten times. This rearrangement joins TRBV7-9 to TRBJ1-1; 9 bases agree with TRBD1. The trim removed 1 base at V and 4 bases at J, leaving 7 bases unmatched. CDR3 length equals 16 residues. Per the germline V gene, CDR1 is SEHNR and CDR2 is FQNEAQ (reference sequence). The CDR3 is CASSLDVGTGPTEAFF. CDR3 nucleotides: TGTGCCAGCAGCTTAGACGTAGGGACAGGGCCCACTGAAGCTTTCTTT.

This clonotype came up many times. J is TRBJ2-5 and V is TRBV10-3; TRBD1 aligns across 7 bases. CDR3 length equals 12 residues. Germline V lookup: CDR1 ENHRY, CDR2 SYGVKD. V gave up 4 bases and J gave up 4 bases; unmatched junction bases: 0. CDR3 sequence (DNA): TGTGCCATCAGTGGACAGGGAGAGACCCAGTACTTC. Translating it yields CAISGQGETQYF.

This chain uses TRBV7-2 with TRBJ1-1; 7 positions match TRBD1. Germline values: CDR1 SGHTA, CDR2 FQGNSA. There are 16 residues in the CDR3. V dropped 4 bases and J dropped 1; count of bases not matched to a gene: 9. CDR3 protein: CASSSQRQGRNTEAFF. CDR3 sequence (DNA): TGTGCCAGCAGCTCTCAAAGACAGGGAAGGAACACTGAAGCTTTCTTT.

Written as DNA, the CDR3 is TGTGCCAGCTCTTTATTTTTGGACGGACAAGAGACCCAGTACTTC. This sequence encodes CASSLFLDGQETQYF. The chain has TRBV7-9 and TRBJ2-5; D is uncertain. The ends were cut back, 8 bases at V and 2 bases at J, with 18 bases in the middle. There are 15 residues in the CDR3. The germline V gene encodes CDR1 SEHNR and CDR2 FQNEAQ (reference sequence).

The genes are TRBV20-1 and TRBJ2-5; 7 positions match TRBD1. The junction had 7 bases not matched to a gene; V was cut back by 7 bases and J by 2 bases. The CDR3 length is 13 residues. The V gene's germline CDR1 is DFQATT and CDR2 SNEGSKA (reference sequence). The CDR3 nucleotides read TGCAGTGGGCCAGACAGGGCACAAGAGACCCAGTACTTC. Protein sequence: CSGPDRAQETQYF.

The gene calls are TRBV12-3 or TRBV12-4 and TRBJ2-2; D remains ambiguous. The CDR3 consists of 16 residues. V lost 8 bases and J 4 bases, leaving 20 bases between the germline ends. CDR3: CASLGPGLVPTGELFF. CDR3 nucleotides: TGTGCCAGCCTAGGACCCGGGCTAGTCCCCACCGGGGAGCTGTTTTTT.

The chain couples TRBV7-2 to TRBJ2-1, with 8 bases aligning to TRBD2. Per the germline V gene, CDR1 is SGHTA and CDR2 is FQGNSA. The CDR3 spans 16 residues. The trim removed 0 bases at V and 10 bases at J, leaving 11 bases unmatched. CDR3 DNA sequence: TGTGCCAGCAGCTTAGCCCGGGGGGGTCTAGTCCAAGAGCAGTTCTTC. It codes for CASSLARGGLVQEQFF.

Concerning this clonotype itself: Compared with germline, one end of the junction differs, possibly owing to a read error. The gene calls are TRBV6-1 and TRBJ1-1; 10 bases map to TRBD1. The CDR3 totals 14 residues. Germline V gives CDR1 MNHNS, CDR2 SASEGT. CDR3 region: CASREGQGDTEAFF. For the CDR3, the DNA is TGTGCCAGCAGGGAAGGACAGGGGGACACTGAAGCTTTCTTT.

This clonotype came up many times. The chain combines TRBV29-1 with TRBJ2-1; 12 nucleotides agree with TRBD2. Germline-derived CDR1 and CDR2 are SQVTM and ANQGSEA. The CDR3 is 13 amino acids. Unmatched junction bases numbered 1, after V lost 4 bases and J lost 6 bases. CDR3 sequence (DNA): TGCAGCGTTGGGGGACTAGCGGGCAATGAGCAGTTCTTC. This codes for CSVGGLAGNEQFF.

This clonotype was detected only a few times. The V gene is TRBV7-9, the J gene TRBJ2-3, with D perhaps matching TRBD2 (7 bases). CDR1 is SEHNR, CDR2 FQNEAQ, per germline (reference sequence). The CDR3 length is 13 residues. V lost 10 bases to trimming and J lost 2 bases, with 13 bases between them. The CDR3 here is CAMRGPYTDTQYF. The CDR3 DNA reads TGTGCCATGCGGGGGCCTTACACAGATACGCAGTATTTT.

V usage is TRBV10-3 and J usage is TRBJ2-7; TRBD2 might be the D (5 bases). Trimming stripped 8 bases from V and 1 base from J, with 12 bases between. Germline CDR1 is ENHRY and CDR2 is SYGVKD. The CDR3 length is 13 residues. CDR3 protein: CAISGSGSYEQYF. The DNA of the CDR3 is TGTGCCATCTCTGGGTCGGGGTCCTACGAGCAGTACTTC.

This rearrangement joins TRBV29-1 to TRBJ2-5, with D tentatively TRBD1 (5 bases). V was shortened by 6 bases and J by 5 bases, with 16 bases between the two germline ends. Germline CDR1 is SQVTM and CDR2 is ANQGSEA. The CDR3 is 13 amino acids. CDR3 bases: TGCAGCGTCGATCGAACAGGAGCGGAGACCCAGTACTTC. Amino acids: CSVDRTGAETQYF. The variable domain in full, with the rest retrieved from reference TRBV29-1 and TRBJ2-5, is SAVISQKPSRDICQRGTSLTIQCQVDSQVTMMFWYRQQPGQSLTLIATANQGSEATYESGFVIDKFPISRPNLTFSTLTVSNMSPEDSSIYLCSVDRTGAETQYFGPGTRLLVL.

This sequence joins TRBV27 and TRBJ2-1; TRBD1 is a possible D gene (6 bases). Trimming left V 6 bases short and J 3 bases short, with 18 bases between. CDR3 length equals 16 residues. Germline lookup yields CDR1 MNHEY and CDR2 SMNVEV (reference sequence). The CDR3 reads CASSSRQAVNYNEQFF. CDR3 sequence (DNA): TGTGCCAGCAGCTCCCGACAGGCCGTTAACTACAATGAGCAGTTCTTC.

This clonotype was seen only a few times. The rearrangement links TRBV6-5 to TRBJ2-7; possibly TRBD2 for D (5 bases). The germline V gene has CDR1 MNHEY and CDR2 SVGAGI. V lost 2 bases and J 0 bases, leaving 14 bases between the germline ends. The CDR3 is made up of 16 amino acids. The CDR3: CASSYRTSHSSYEQYF. In DNA, the CDR3 is TGTGCCAGCAGTTACCGGACTTCCCACAGCTCCTACGAGCAGTACTTC.

This clonotype was seen a few times. V is TRBV21-1 and J is TRBJ2-2; TRBD1 was called by the table and not checked on the DNA. TRBV21-1 is a listed pseudogene. The length of the CDR3 is 17 residues. This CDR3 is CASSSHPRVRETGELFF. The CDR3 DNA is TGTGCCAGCAGCTCCCACCCTCGGGTCCGGGAGACCGGGGAGCTGTTTTTT.

This clonotype has just a few counts. V and J are TRBV29-1 and TRBJ1-1; D remains ambiguous. The CDR3 has 15 residues. The germline V and J ends were trimmed by 7 bases and 0 bases, with 18 bases remaining between them. Germline CDR1 reads SQVTM; CDR2 reads ANQGSEA. This CDR3 is CSARGQSLLNTEAFF. CDR3 in DNA: TGCAGCGCTAGAGGGCAATCACTCCTGAACACTGAAGCTTTCTTT.

The chain employs TRBV7-9 and TRBJ2-3, with D perhaps TRBD2 (6 bases). The CDR3 totals 16 residues. V was pared by 5 bases and J by 2 bases, with 17 bases between. Germline assignment: CDR1 SEHNR and CDR2 FQNEAQ (reference sequence). The CDR3 is CASSRLGRGNTDTQYF. The CDR3 DNA sequence: TGTGCCAGCAGCCGATTGGGGCGGGGAAACACAGATACGCAGTATTTT.

The chain joins TRBV5-1 to TRBJ2-5; TRBD1 matches 10 bases. CDR3 length: 16 amino acids. Germline trimming cut 2 bases from V and 5 bases from J; bases unmatched to any gene: 9. Per germline, CDR1 SGHRS and CDR2 YFSETQ. Here the CDR3 reads CASSFIGTGAAETQYF. For the CDR3, the DNA is TGCGCCAGCAGCTTTATTGGGACAGGGGCAGCGGAGACCCAGTACTTC.

In this sample, this clonotype turned up a few times. V is TRBV20-1 and J is TRBJ2-7; D not resolved. With 0 bases removed from V and 3 bases from J, the gap between germline ends came to 9 bases. The CDR3 consists of 13 residues. Looked up from germline, CDR1 is DFQATT and CDR2 is SNEGSKA (reference sequence). The CDR3 here is CSARDVRSYEQYF. The CDR3 DNA sequence: TGCAGTGCTAGAGATGTCCGTAGCTACGAGCAGTACTTC.

This clonotype has only a few counts. The chain is built from TRBV12-5 and TRBJ2-2, with D maybe TRBD1 (6 bases). Germline V CDR1 and CDR2: LGHNT, FRNRAP. The ends were cut back, 5 bases at V and 2 bases at J, with 21 bases in the middle. CDR3 size: 18 residues. In DNA form, the CDR3 reads TGTGCTAGTGGTCCTGGGTCCTCATACAGGGAAAACACCGGGGAGCTGTTTTTT. Its protein product is CASGPGSSYRENTGELFF.

V and J are TRBV24-1 and TRBJ2-3; possible D gene TRBD2, 5 bases. CDR1 and CDR2 from the germline V gene are KGHDR and SFDVKD. The V gene lost 5 bases and the J gene lost 0 bases, with 17 bases spanning the gap. The CDR3 runs 17 residues. DNA of the CDR3: TGTGCCACCAGTGCCCCCCGCGTTGCGGGTAGCACAGATACGCAGTATTTT. The encoded protein is CATSAPRVAGSTDTQYF.

This clonotype was seen more than once but under ten times. Here the CDR3 reads CSASPGNEQYF. The CDR3 nucleotides read TGCAGTGCTAGTCCAGGGAACGAGCAGTACTTC. The chain combines TRBV20-1 with TRBJ2-7; possible D gene TRBD1, 5 bases. V was pared by 3 bases and J by 5 bases, with 8 bases between. Germline assignment: CDR1 DFQATT and CDR2 SNEGSKA (reference sequence). CDR3 length equals 11 residues.

This clonotype was picked up many times. This chain uses TRBV20-1 with TRBJ2-1; TRBD2 agrees at 10 bases. J was trimmed by 10 bases and V by 5 bases; bases with no gene match: 5. The V gene's germline CDR1 is DFQATT and CDR2 SNEGSKA (reference sequence). The CDR3 spans 12 residues. The CDR3 loop is CSARGLAVEQFF. In nucleotides, the CDR3 is TGCAGTGCTCGAGGACTAGCGGTAGAGCAGTTCTTC.

The rearrangement uses TRBV21-1 and TRBJ2-3; TRBD2, the table's D call, lacks a check against the DNA. TRBV21-1 has pseudogene status. This CDR3 has 16 amino acids. The CDR3 DNA is TGTGCCAGCAGCAACGAGAGCGGGAGAAGTGCAGATACGAAGTATTTT. Translating gives CASSNESGRSADTKYF.